Presented here are 9 T cell receptor beta chains from one specimen sequenced in a study of metastatic and nonmetastatic thyroid tumors. Each patient came to thyroid surgery without any prior treatment (of any kind). TCRdb reprocessed the PCR reads via MiXCR. The table shows under 50,000 clones, with approximately 20% occurring only once. Sequencing was performed on blood. These receptors were taken from a male donor with papillary thyroid cancer or a benign thyroid nodule (not recorded which). Some clones in this sample may be carry-over from other donors' samples.

The rearrangement joins TRBV7-2 to TRBJ1-2, with D unclear. This CDR3 has 15 residues. Germline V gene sequence: CDR1 SGHTA, CDR2 FQGNSA. Between the trimmed V and J ends, which lost 3 bases and 3 bases, there was a span of 14 bases. The CDR3 loop is CASSLDGSVDYGYTF. The CDR3 DNA follows: TGTGCCAGCAGCTTGGATGGGTCGGTGGACTATGGCTACACCTTC.

This clone was seen at least ten times. The chain joins TRBV9 to TRBJ2-7, with TRBD2 as a possible D gene (6 bases). This CDR3 is built from 15 residues. V gave up 0 bases and J gave up 2 bases, with 12 bases separating them. The germline CDR1 and CDR2 sequences are SGDLS and YYNGEE. CDR3 loop: CASSVGSREPYEQYF. CDR3 coding DNA: TGTGCCAGCAGCGTAGGAAGTCGGGAGCCCTACGAGCAGTACTTC.

The chain links TRBV6-6 to TRBJ1-1; unclear D gene. Germline CDR1 and CDR2: MNHNY and SVGAGI (reference sequence). The CDR3 spans 15 residues. The V and J ends lost 0 bases and 0 bases respectively, with 8 bases between them. The CDR3 DNA reads as TGTGCCAGCAGTTACTCGTTTCTGCTGAACACTGAAGCTTTCTTT. Protein sequence: CASSYSFLLNTEAFF.

This clone was counted ten times or more. The V and J genes are TRBV11-1 and TRBJ1-3; unclear D gene. CDR3 length: 16 amino acids. Germline V lookup: CDR1 SGHAT, CDR2 FQDESV (reference sequence). The germline V and J ends were trimmed by 6 bases and 0 bases, with 15 bases remaining between them. The CDR3 DNA reads TGTGCCAGCAGTCGGAGTACAACGAGCTCTGGAAACACCATATATTTT. Translation gives CASSRSTTSSGNTIYF.

Ten or more counts support this clone. The J gene is TRBJ2-2, the V gene TRBV6-2 or TRBV6-3; a possible D gene is TRBD2 (5 bases). Germline loops: CDR1 MNHEY, CDR2 SVGEGT. The length of the CDR3 is 14 residues. V shed 6 bases and J shed 3 bases, with 11 bases lying between them. In DNA form, the CDR3 reads TGTGCCAGCAGCGGAGGCGGCGACACCGGGGAGCTGTTTTTT. It yields the protein CASSGGGDTGELFF.

This clone was recorded once. The CDR3 bases are TGTGCCAGCAGCTCTAGACCGGGGATGGGGGAGACCCAGTACTTC. Amino acid sequence: CASSSRPGMGETQYF. The chain is built from TRBV7-2 and TRBJ2-5; D might be TRBD2 (5 bases). Trimming took off 4 bases at V and 5 bases at J, with 17 bases between the two ends. This CDR3 spans 15 amino acids. Germline V CDR1 and CDR2: SGHTA, FQGNSA.

Within the sample, this clone is medium-sized (0.01 to 0.1%). J is TRBJ2-7 and V is TRBV11-2; unclear D gene. From germline, CDR1 is SGHAT and CDR2 FQNNGV. The V end lost 5 bases, the J end lost 4 bases, and 9 bases lay between the germline ends. There are 12 residues in the CDR3. The chain's CDR3 is CASSLSYYEQYF. The CDR3 region has the DNA TGTGCCAGCAGCCTATCGTATTACGAGCAGTACTTC.

This clone was found many times. The chain carries TRBV27 and TRBJ2-5; tentatively, D is TRBD2 (6 bases). The CDR3 contains 14 residues. The germline V gene encodes CDR1 MNHEY and CDR2 SMNVEV (reference sequence). V lost 5 bases and J lost 6, with 16 bases in between. CDR3 residues: CASSLMWGGKTQYF. The CDR3 bases are TGTGCCAGCAGTCTAATGTGGGGAGGAAAGACCCAGTACTTC.

This clone was counted at least ten times. This chain links TRBV3-1 with TRBJ2-7, with D hard to call. Per the germline V gene, CDR1 is LGHDT and CDR2 is YNNKEL (reference sequence). Between the trimmed V and J ends, which lost 1 base and 12 bases, there was a span of 19 bases. The CDR3 spans 14 residues. CDR3 in amino acids: CASSQGASSTSRYF. The CDR3 nucleotides are TGTGCCAGCAGCCAAGGGGCTTCGTCTACGAGCCGGTACTTC.